By its share, the clone carrying this T cell receptor (beta chain) is medium-sized (0.01 to 0.1%). What it binds is unknown. Other nucleotide sequences in the sample specify the same CDR3. This record comes from a study of T cell responses to AZD1222 COVID-19 vaccine. Findings of the study overall: AZD1222 recipients seropositive at baseline numbered only five to seven. The study found vaccine-associated CD4 TCRs spanning spike, dominant at 160-218 and 743-854.

Trimming took off 4 bases at V and 8 bases at J, with 5 bases between the two ends. CDR3 length: 10 amino acids. CDR1 is SNHLY and CDR2 is FYNNEI in the germline V gene. Libraries were prepared by immunoSEQ multiplex PCR; TCRdb keeps only in-frame clonotypes and omits some of them. The sample carries about 55,000 clones, 80% recorded once. The sequence was collected from an adult who received the AZD1222 COVID-19 vaccine. The source material was peripheral blood, sampled 28 days after the second AZD1222 dose. This chain joins TRBV2 and TRBJ1-1; D unclear. The CDR3 coding sequence is TGTGCCAGCAGTGTAGGGGAAGCTTTCTTT. It encodes CASSVGEAFF.